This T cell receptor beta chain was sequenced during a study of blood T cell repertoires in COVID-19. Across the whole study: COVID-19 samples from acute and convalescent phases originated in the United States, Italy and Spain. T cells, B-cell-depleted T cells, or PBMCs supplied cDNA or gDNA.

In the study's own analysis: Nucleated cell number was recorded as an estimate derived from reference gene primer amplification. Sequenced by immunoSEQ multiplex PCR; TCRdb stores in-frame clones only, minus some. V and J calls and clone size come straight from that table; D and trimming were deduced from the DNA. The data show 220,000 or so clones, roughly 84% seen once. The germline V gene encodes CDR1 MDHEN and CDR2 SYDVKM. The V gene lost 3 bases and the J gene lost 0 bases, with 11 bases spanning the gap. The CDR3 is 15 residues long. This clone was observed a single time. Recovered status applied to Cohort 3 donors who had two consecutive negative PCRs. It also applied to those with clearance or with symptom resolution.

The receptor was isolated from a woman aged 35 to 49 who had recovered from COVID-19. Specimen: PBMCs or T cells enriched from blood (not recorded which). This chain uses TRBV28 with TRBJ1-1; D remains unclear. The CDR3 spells CASSFEAKMNTEAFF. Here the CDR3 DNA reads TGTGCCAGCAGTTTTGAGGCAAAAATGAACACTGAAGCTTTCTTT. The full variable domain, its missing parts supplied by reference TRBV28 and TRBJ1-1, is DVKVTQSSRYLVKRTGEKVFLECVQDMDHENMFWYRQDPGLGLRLIYFSYDVKMKEKGDIPEGYSVSREKKERFSLILESASTNQTSMYLCASSFEAKMNTEAFFGQGTRLTVV.